A selection of T cell receptor beta chains follows, all from one sample in a study of T cells in Graves' hyperthyroidism and ophthalmopathy. TCRdb ran MiXCR on the multiplex PCR reads and lists one entry per CDR3 protein. The sample yields about 590,000 distinct CDR3 sequences, around 14% seen once. The sequenced sample consisted of blood. These receptors were obtained from a woman in her thirties with Graves' hyperthyroidism. CDR3s include the opening cysteine and the closing phenylalanine or tryptophan. Each record gives: clone size, D gene, J gene, V gene, CDR3 protein, CDR3 DNA. D genes are given only for firm matches. A clone size is listed for some rows: how often the clone was seen (once, few, many), or a class if it is expanded.

abundance: few
d_gene: .
j_gene: TRBJ2-1
v_gene: TRBV6-1
CDR3aa: CASSEVNSIHYNEQFF
CDR3nt: TGTGCCAGCAGTGAAGTAAACTCAATACACTACAATGAGCAGTTCTTC

abundance: few
d_gene: TRBD2
j_gene: TRBJ2-7
v_gene: TRBV20-1
CDR3aa: CSASGLAGVLYEQYF
CDR3nt: TGCAGTGCTAGTGGCCTAGCGGGAGTACTGTACGAGCAGTACTTC

abundance: many
d_gene: TRBD2
j_gene: TRBJ2-1
v_gene: TRBV7-9
CDR3aa: CASSYNSGKPYNEQFF
CDR3nt: TGTGCCAGCAGCTACAATAGCGGGAAGCCCTACAATGAGCAGTTCTTC

abundance: .
d_gene: TRBD2
j_gene: TRBJ2-3
v_gene: TRBV5-1
CDR3aa: CASSLVASGRVPDTQYF
CDR3nt: TGCGCCAGCAGCTTGGTGGCTAGCGGGAGGGTCCCAGATACGCAGTATTTT

abundance: many
d_gene: .
j_gene: TRBJ2-5
v_gene: TRBV11-2
CDR3aa: CASSPDEEGVYF
CDR3nt: TGTGCCAGCAGCCCCGACGAGGAGGGAGTCTACTTC

abundance: many
d_gene: TRBD1
j_gene: TRBJ1-5
v_gene: TRBV6-6
CDR3aa: CASSYWGQDLFQPQHF
CDR3nt: TGTGCCAGCAGTTACTGGGGACAGGATCTTTTCCAGCCCCAGCATTTT

abundance: many
d_gene: .
j_gene: TRBJ2-3
v_gene: TRBV2
CDR3aa: CASRRDFNTQYF
CDR3nt: TGTGCCAGCAGGAGGGACTTTAATACGCAGTATTTT

abundance: many
d_gene: .
j_gene: TRBJ2-7
v_gene: TRBV2
CDR3aa: CASSDHSYEQYF
CDR3nt: TGTGCCAGCAGTGATCATTCCTACGAGCAGTACTTC

abundance: .
d_gene: TRBD2
j_gene: TRBJ2-3
v_gene: TRBV28
CDR3aa: CASSPPSGLAGVSRTDTQYF
CDR3nt: TGTGCCAGCTCACCACCGTCGGGACTAGCGGGAGTTTCACGCACAGATACGCAGTATTTT

abundance: .
d_gene: TRBD2
j_gene: TRBJ2-7
v_gene: TRBV5-1
CDR3aa: CASSFLLAGGGEQYF
CDR3nt: TGCGCCAGCAGCTTTCTTCTAGCGGGAGGAGGTGAGCAGTACTTC

abundance: .
d_gene: .
j_gene: TRBJ1-2
v_gene: TRBV4-2
CDR3aa: CASSQERGTRDGYTF
CDR3nt: TGTGCCAGCAGCCAAGAGCGTGGGACCCGGGATGGCTACACCTTC

abundance: .
d_gene: .
j_gene: TRBJ1-5
v_gene: TRBV28
CDR3aa: CASSVGGGPQPQHF
CDR3nt: TGTGCCAGCAGCGTGGGGGGGGGGCCTCAGCCCCAGCATTTT

abundance: few
d_gene: .
j_gene: TRBJ2-1
v_gene: TRBV19
CDR3aa: CASSIRDRSGGQFF
CDR3nt: TGTGCCAGTAGTATCAGGGATAGGTCGGGTGGGCAGTTCTTC

abundance: many
d_gene: TRBD1
j_gene: TRBJ2-1
v_gene: TRBV12-3/TRBV12-4
CDR3aa: CASSRDSDRQFF
CDR3nt: TGTGCCAGCAGCCGGGACAGTGATCGTCAGTTCTTC

abundance: many
d_gene: TRBD1
j_gene: TRBJ2-5
v_gene: TRBV5-1
CDR3aa: CASSLVGQGSETQYF
CDR3nt: TGCGCCAGCAGCTTGGTGGGACAGGGTTCGGAGACCCAGTACTTC

abundance: many
d_gene: TRBD1
j_gene: TRBJ1-1
v_gene: TRBV2
CDR3aa: CASRQGQASTEAFF
CDR3nt: TGTGCCAGCAGGCAGGGACAGGCTTCGACTGAAGCTTTCTTT

abundance: many
d_gene: .
j_gene: TRBJ1-2
v_gene: TRBV7-2
CDR3aa: CASSLGNYGYTF
CDR3nt: TGTGCCAGCAGCTTAGGGAACTATGGCTACACCTTC

abundance: few
d_gene: .
j_gene: TRBJ2-1
v_gene: TRBV7-9
CDR3aa: CASSFTRDSQFF
CDR3nt: TGTGCCAGCAGCTTTACTAGGGACTCCCAGTTCTTC

abundance: few
d_gene: TRBD2
j_gene: TRBJ2-1
v_gene: TRBV6-6
CDR3aa: CASSYIGSGGSSYNEQFF
CDR3nt: TGTGCCAGCAGTTACATAGGATCGGGAGGGAGCTCCTACAATGAGCAGTTCTTC

abundance: .
d_gene: .
j_gene: TRBJ1-1
v_gene: TRBV5-5
CDR3aa: CASSLVGFATEAFF
CDR3nt: TGTGCCAGCAGCTTGGTAGGGTTCGCCACTGAAGCTTTCTTT

abundance: many
d_gene: .
j_gene: TRBJ2-7
v_gene: TRBV2
CDR3aa: CASRAPGSYEQYF
CDR3nt: TGTGCCAGCAGGGCCCCGGGCTCCTACGAGCAGTACTTC

abundance: .
d_gene: .
j_gene: TRBJ2-5
v_gene: TRBV19
CDR3aa: CASSIAHWMETQYF
CDR3nt: TGTGCCAGTAGTATAGCCCACTGGATGGAGACCCAGTACTTC

abundance: many
d_gene: TRBD1
j_gene: TRBJ1-1
v_gene: TRBV6-2/TRBV6-3
CDR3aa: CASSTRYRGNTEAFF
CDR3nt: TGTGCCAGCAGTACTCGTTACAGGGGGAACACTGAAGCTTTCTTT

abundance: many
d_gene: .
j_gene: TRBJ2-7
v_gene: TRBV6-2/TRBV6-3
CDR3aa: CASTDMDTSGPTPYEQYF
CDR3nt: TGTGCCAGCACCGATATGGACACCAGCGGGCCGACCCCCTACGAGCAGTACTTC

abundance: many
d_gene: TRBD1
j_gene: TRBJ2-5
v_gene: TRBV7-2
CDR3aa: CASSLQGAGQETQYF
CDR3nt: TGTGCCAGCAGCTTACAGGGGGCAGGGCAAGAGACCCAGTACTTC

abundance: many
d_gene: .
j_gene: TRBJ2-7
v_gene: TRBV5-8
CDR3aa: CASSFSFGSYEQYF
CDR3nt: TGTGCCAGCAGCTTTTCGTTCGGCTCCTACGAGCAGTACTTC

abundance: many
d_gene: .
j_gene: TRBJ1-1
v_gene: TRBV12-3/TRBV12-4
CDR3aa: CASSPTGFTEAFF
CDR3nt: TGTGCCAGCAGTCCCACTGGGTTCACTGAAGCTTTCTTT

abundance: many
d_gene: .
j_gene: TRBJ1-1
v_gene: TRBV7-9
CDR3aa: CASSLSSAEAFF
CDR3nt: TGTGCCAGCAGCTTATCAAGCGCTGAAGCTTTCTTT

abundance: .
d_gene: .
j_gene: TRBJ2-7
v_gene: TRBV20-1
CDR3aa: CSARTQGRGSYEQYF
CDR3nt: TGCAGTGCTAGAACACAGGGACGGGGATCCTACGAGCAGTACTTC

abundance: .
d_gene: TRBD1
j_gene: TRBJ2-7
v_gene: TRBV6-1
CDR3aa: CASRDRGIYEQYF
CDR3nt: TGTGCCAGCAGGGACAGGGGAATCTACGAGCAGTACTTC

abundance: many
d_gene: .
j_gene: TRBJ1-3
v_gene: TRBV5-1
CDR3aa: CASSLDVPISGNTIYF
CDR3nt: TGCGCCAGCAGCTTGGACGTTCCGATCTCTGGAAACACCATATATTTT

abundance: many
d_gene: TRBD2
j_gene: TRBJ2-3
v_gene: TRBV27
CDR3aa: CASSLQTGTSGSDTQYF
CDR3nt: TGTGCCAGCAGTTTACAGACCGGGACTAGCGGATCAGATACGCAGTATTTT

abundance: many
d_gene: TRBD1
j_gene: TRBJ1-2
v_gene: TRBV2
CDR3aa: CASSRQGADYGYTF
CDR3nt: TGTGCCAGCAGCCGACAGGGGGCGGACTATGGCTACACCTTC

abundance: .
d_gene: .
j_gene: TRBJ2-1
v_gene: TRBV19
CDR3aa: CASSIRIRGGNEQFF
CDR3nt: TGTGCCAGTAGTATCAGGATCAGGGGAGGGAATGAGCAGTTCTTC

abundance: .
d_gene: .
j_gene: TRBJ2-5
v_gene: TRBV3-1
CDR3aa: CASSSGQMGTQYF
CDR3nt: TGTGCCAGCAGCTCAGGGCAAATGGGGACCCAGTACTTC

abundance: .
d_gene: TRBD1
j_gene: TRBJ2-5
v_gene: TRBV5-1
CDR3aa: CASSLFGTEEETQYF
CDR3nt: TGCGCCAGCAGCTTGTTTGGGACAGAGGAAGAGACCCAGTACTTC

abundance: .
d_gene: .
j_gene: TRBJ2-7
v_gene: TRBV30
CDR3aa: CASGPRDSYEQYF
CDR3nt: TGTGCCTCTGGTCCGCGGGACTCCTACGAGCAGTACTTC

abundance: many
d_gene: .
j_gene: TRBJ2-7
v_gene: TRBV13
CDR3aa: CASSLRASAGSAYEQYF
CDR3nt: TGTGCCAGCAGCCTCCGAGCATCAGCGGGCTCTGCCTACGAGCAGTACTTC

abundance: many
d_gene: TRBD2
j_gene: TRBJ2-7
v_gene: TRBV6-1
CDR3aa: CASRRGLADEQYF
CDR3nt: TGTGCCAGCCGTAGGGGACTAGCAGACGAGCAGTACTTC

abundance: many
d_gene: .
j_gene: TRBJ1-2
v_gene: TRBV20-1
CDR3aa: CSARRGSPSNYGYTF
CDR3nt: TGCAGTGCCCGCAGGGGCAGCCCGTCCAATTATGGCTACACCTTC

abundance: many
d_gene: TRBD1
j_gene: TRBJ2-7
v_gene: TRBV12-3/TRBV12-4
CDR3aa: CASSLAPGQRYEQYF
CDR3nt: TGTGCCAGCAGTTTAGCTCCGGGACAGCGATACGAGCAGTACTTC

abundance: many
d_gene: .
j_gene: TRBJ1-4
v_gene: TRBV2
CDR3aa: CASSEAQGGEKLFF
CDR3nt: TGTGCCAGCAGTGAAGCTCAAGGCGGGGAAAAACTGTTTTTT

abundance: .
d_gene: TRBD2
j_gene: TRBJ2-7
v_gene: TRBV5-1
CDR3aa: CASSLTGLAGEFWYEQYF
CDR3nt: TGCGCCAGCAGCTTGACGGGATTAGCGGGAGAGTTTTGGTACGAGCAGTACTTC

abundance: few
d_gene: .
j_gene: TRBJ1-2
v_gene: TRBV27
CDR3aa: CASRVRANYGYTF
CDR3nt: TGTGCCAGCCGTGTAAGGGCCAACTATGGCTACACCTTC

abundance: few
d_gene: .
j_gene: TRBJ1-4
v_gene: TRBV20-1
CDR3aa: CSARVNEKLFF
CDR3nt: TGCAGTGCTAGAGTTAATGAAAAACTGTTTTTT

abundance: many
d_gene: TRBD1
j_gene: TRBJ1-2
v_gene: TRBV2
CDR3aa: CASSRTGANYGYTF
CDR3nt: TGTGCCAGCAGTCGGACAGGGGCTAACTATGGCTACACCTTC

abundance: .
d_gene: .
j_gene: TRBJ2-1
v_gene: TRBV6-1
CDR3aa: CASSPKGGTSSYNEQFF
CDR3nt: TGTGCCAGCAGTCCTAAGGGGGGAACCAGCTCCTACAATGAGCAGTTCTTC

abundance: .
d_gene: TRBD2
j_gene: TRBJ2-2
v_gene: TRBV5-4
CDR3aa: CASSGQRERAVGGELFF
CDR3nt: TGTGCCAGCAGCGGTCAGCGGGAAAGGGCCGTTGGCGGGGAGCTGTTTTTT

abundance: many
d_gene: .
j_gene: TRBJ2-1
v_gene: TRBV7-2
CDR3aa: CASSAGPPEQFF
CDR3nt: TGTGCCAGCAGCGCTGGGCCTCCTGAGCAGTTCTTC

abundance: few
d_gene: .
j_gene: TRBJ1-4
v_gene: TRBV6-6
CDR3aa: CASSYRTNEKLFF
CDR3nt: TGTGCCAGCAGTTACCGAACTAATGAAAAACTGTTTTTT

abundance: many
d_gene: .
j_gene: TRBJ2-1
v_gene: TRBV7-3
CDR3aa: CASSPPGRPNEQFF
CDR3nt: TGTGCCAGCAGCCCACCGGGGAGGCCCAATGAGCAGTTCTTC

abundance: many
d_gene: TRBD1
j_gene: TRBJ1-2
v_gene: TRBV7-2
CDR3aa: CASSLEGRGNYGYTF
CDR3nt: TGTGCCAGCAGCTTAGAGGGCAGGGGGAACTATGGCTACACCTTC

abundance: .
d_gene: .
j_gene: TRBJ2-1
v_gene: TRBV7-3
CDR3aa: CASSPGVGVEQFF
CDR3nt: TGTGCCAGCAGCCCGGGAGTGGGGGTCGAGCAGTTCTTC

abundance: few
d_gene: .
j_gene: TRBJ1-4
v_gene: TRBV29-1
CDR3aa: CSVPTGVNEKLFF
CDR3nt: TGCAGCGTTCCGACAGGCGTTAATGAAAAACTGTTTTTT

abundance: .
d_gene: .
j_gene: TRBJ2-7
v_gene: TRBV20-1
CDR3aa: CSARATGPSSYEQYF
CDR3nt: TGCAGTGCTAGAGCTACAGGACCGAGCTCCTACGAGCAGTACTTC